The rows below give T cell receptor beta chains drawn from one sample of a study of T-cell memory formation after mild COVID-19. TCRdb re-derived calls from the 5' RACE reads in MiXCR, one entry per CDR3 protein. The sample shows about 190,000 distinct CDR3 sequences, under 30% of them seen only once. The sample consisted of PBMCs or a T cell subset sorted from them (not recorded which). The receptors stem from an adult woman who had mild COVID-19 (a few samples of this study predate the infection). Cell type and time point are not known. The CDR3 runs from the conserved cysteine through the conserved F or W. The order of the fields is V gene, clone size, J gene, D gene, CDR3 protein, CDR3 DNA. D genes are given only for firm matches. Clone size is not always given. Where it is, it says once, few, many or a class for expanded clones.

v_call: TRBV20-1; clone_size: once; j_call: TRBJ2-7; d_call: TRBD1; cdr3_aa: CSARDRRTGTYEQYF; cdr3_nt: TGCAGTGCTAGAGATCGACGGACAGGGACCTACGAGCAGTACTTC
v_call: TRBV5-1; clone_size: .; j_call: TRBJ2-3; d_call: TRBD2; cdr3_aa: CASRRREGLVTDTQYF; cdr3_nt: TGCGCCAGCAGGCGCAGGGAGGGACTAGTGACAGATACGCAGTATTTT
v_call: TRBV11-1; clone_size: .; j_call: TRBJ2-6; d_call: .; cdr3_aa: CASSPRGTGRSGANVLTF; cdr3_nt: TGTGCCAGCAGCCCTCGAGGCACAGGGCGGTCTGGGGCCAACGTCCTGACTTTC
v_call: TRBV30; clone_size: .; j_call: TRBJ2-7; d_call: TRBD1; cdr3_aa: CAWSARRDRGHYEQYF; cdr3_nt: TGTGCCTGGAGTGCAAGACGGGACAGGGGCCACTACGAGCAGTACTTC
v_call: TRBV7-8; clone_size: few; j_call: TRBJ1-5; d_call: .; cdr3_aa: CASSFRGPGTSNQPQHF; cdr3_nt: TGTGCCAGCAGCTTTAGAGGCCCAGGGACGAGCAATCAGCCCCAGCATTTT
v_call: TRBV12-5; clone_size: .; j_call: TRBJ2-5; d_call: .; cdr3_aa: CASAMGWEETQYF; cdr3_nt: TGTGCTAGTGCCATGGGGTGGGAAGAGACCCAGTACTTC
v_call: TRBV12-3/TRBV12-4; clone_size: once; j_call: TRBJ2-6; d_call: .; cdr3_aa: CASDGRANVLTF; cdr3_nt: TGTGCCAGCGATGGTCGGGCCAACGTCCTGACTTTC
v_call: TRBV7-8; clone_size: .; j_call: TRBJ1-5; d_call: .; cdr3_aa: CASSLEEGSYGNQPQHF; cdr3_nt: TGTGCCAGCAGCTTAGAGGAGGGGTCCTATGGCAATCAGCCCCAGCATTTT
v_call: TRBV6-5; clone_size: few; j_call: TRBJ1-1; d_call: .; cdr3_aa: CASTARNTEAFF; cdr3_nt: TGTGCCAGCACCGCCCGGAACACTGAAGCTTTCTTT
v_call: TRBV2; clone_size: few; j_call: TRBJ2-1; d_call: .; cdr3_aa: CASSPGFNEQFF; cdr3_nt: TGTGCCAGCAGTCCAGGGTTCAATGAGCAGTTCTTC
v_call: TRBV11-2; clone_size: many; j_call: TRBJ2-5; d_call: .; cdr3_aa: CASSLDRETQYF; cdr3_nt: TGTGCCAGCAGCTTAGACAGGGAGACCCAGTACTTC
v_call: TRBV29-1; clone_size: .; j_call: TRBJ2-3; d_call: .; cdr3_aa: CSVPDTQYF; cdr3_nt: TGCAGCGTCCCCGATACGCAGTATTTT
v_call: TRBV5-4; clone_size: .; j_call: TRBJ2-3; d_call: TRBD2; cdr3_aa: CASRPGTSGSADTQYF; cdr3_nt: TGTGCCAGCAGACCCGGGACTAGCGGGAGCGCAGATACGCAGTATTTT
v_call: TRBV12-3/TRBV12-4; clone_size: .; j_call: TRBJ2-5; d_call: .; cdr3_aa: CASNQGGGTQYF; cdr3_nt: TGTGCCAGCAACCAGGGAGGCGGGACCCAGTACTTC
v_call: TRBV5-5; clone_size: .; j_call: TRBJ1-3; d_call: TRBD1; cdr3_aa: CASSKDRAGNTIYF; cdr3_nt: TGTGCCAGCAGCAAGGACAGGGCTGGAAACACCATATATTTT
v_call: TRBV19; clone_size: .; j_call: TRBJ1-1; d_call: .; cdr3_aa: CASSWDYTEAFF; cdr3_nt: TGTGCCAGCAGCTGGGACTACACTGAAGCTTTCTTT
v_call: TRBV5-6; clone_size: few; j_call: TRBJ1-2; d_call: .; cdr3_aa: CASSSTGVIYGYTF; cdr3_nt: TGTGCCAGCAGCTCGACCGGGGTCATCTATGGCTACACCTTC
v_call: TRBV25-1; clone_size: .; j_call: TRBJ2-3; d_call: .; cdr3_aa: CASSDPTGFHTQYF; cdr3_nt: TGTGCCAGCAGTGATCCGACAGGTTTCCATACGCAGTATTTT
v_call: TRBV4-3; clone_size: .; j_call: TRBJ2-3; d_call: TRBD2; cdr3_aa: CASSQVLASGSLSTDTQYF; cdr3_nt: TGCGCCAGCAGCCAAGTCTTGGCTAGCGGGAGCCTAAGCACAGATACGCAGTATTTT
v_call: TRBV24-1; clone_size: .; j_call: TRBJ2-1; d_call: .; cdr3_aa: CATSDGGGYNEQFF; cdr3_nt: TGTGCCACCAGTGACGGCGGCGGTTACAATGAGCAGTTCTTC
v_call: TRBV2; clone_size: few; j_call: TRBJ2-1; d_call: .; cdr3_aa: CASTSEQFF; cdr3_nt: TGTGCCAGCACGTCTGAGCAGTTCTTC
v_call: TRBV24-1; clone_size: .; j_call: TRBJ1-5; d_call: .; cdr3_aa: CATSDHTTGLNQPQHF; cdr3_nt: TGTGCCACCAGTGACCACACGACAGGCCTCAATCAGCCCCAGCATTTT
v_call: TRBV18; clone_size: few; j_call: TRBJ2-7; d_call: .; cdr3_aa: CASSPHPSYYEQYF; cdr3_nt: TGTGCCAGCTCACCACATCCCAGTTACTACGAGCAGTACTTC
v_call: TRBV12-3/TRBV12-4; clone_size: few; j_call: TRBJ2-1; d_call: .; cdr3_aa: CASSFRGAGNEQFF; cdr3_nt: TGTGCCAGCAGTTTCCGGGGGGCTGGCAATGAGCAGTTCTTC
v_call: TRBV7-9; clone_size: few; j_call: TRBJ2-5; d_call: TRBD2; cdr3_aa: CASSRLRSGSSETQYF; cdr3_nt: TGTGCCAGCAGCCGATTACGTAGCGGGAGTTCGGAGACCCAGTACTTC
v_call: TRBV9; clone_size: few; j_call: TRBJ2-7; d_call: .; cdr3_aa: CASSVGQASYEQYF; cdr3_nt: TGTGCCAGCAGCGTAGGACAGGCGTCCTACGAGCAGTACTTC
v_call: TRBV6-5; clone_size: .; j_call: TRBJ2-3; d_call: .; cdr3_aa: CASSSSGGRSTDTQYF; cdr3_nt: TGTGCCAGCAGTTCCTCTGGCGGGCGGAGCACAGATACGCAGTATTTT
v_call: TRBV9; clone_size: .; j_call: TRBJ2-1; d_call: TRBD2; cdr3_aa: CASSPTGGYNEQFF; cdr3_nt: TGTGCCAGCAGCCCCACCGGGGGGTACAATGAGCAGTTCTTC
v_call: TRBV2; clone_size: .; j_call: TRBJ1-1; d_call: .; cdr3_aa: CASSVRGDTEAFF; cdr3_nt: TGTGCCAGCAGTGTCCGGGGGGACACTGAAGCTTTCTTT
v_call: TRBV6-1; clone_size: few; j_call: TRBJ2-5; d_call: .; cdr3_aa: CASSEAYHQETQYF; cdr3_nt: TGTGCCAGCAGTGAAGCGTACCATCAAGAGACCCAGTACTTC
v_call: TRBV4-1; clone_size: few; j_call: TRBJ1-1; d_call: .; cdr3_aa: CASSQDVGYTEAFF; cdr3_nt: TGCGCCAGCAGCCAAGATGTGGGGTACACTGAAGCTTTCTTT
v_call: TRBV7-9; clone_size: few; j_call: TRBJ1-2; d_call: .; cdr3_aa: CASREAGYTF; cdr3_nt: TGTGCCAGCCGGGAGGCTGGCTACACCTTC
v_call: TRBV20-1; clone_size: few; j_call: TRBJ2-7; d_call: .; cdr3_aa: CSARGWGSYEQYF; cdr3_nt: TGCAGTGCTAGAGGCTGGGGCTCCTACGAGCAGTACTTC
v_call: TRBV2; clone_size: .; j_call: TRBJ2-2; d_call: .; cdr3_aa: CASSGVVVGTGELFF; cdr3_nt: TGTGCCAGCAGTGGGGTGGTAGTTGGTACCGGGGAGCTGTTTTTT
v_call: TRBV5-1; clone_size: .; j_call: TRBJ1-1; d_call: .; cdr3_aa: CASSLLQGLNTEAFF; cdr3_nt: TGCGCCAGCAGCTTGCTACAGGGATTGAACACTGAAGCTTTCTTT
v_call: TRBV5-1; clone_size: .; j_call: TRBJ2-7; d_call: .; cdr3_aa: CASSLGSQDEQYF; cdr3_nt: TGCGCCAGCAGCTTGGGGAGCCAGGACGAGCAGTACTTC
v_call: TRBV12-3/TRBV12-4; clone_size: few; j_call: TRBJ2-1; d_call: TRBD1; cdr3_aa: CASTRQGGTYNEQFF; cdr3_nt: TGTGCCAGCACCCGACAGGGGGGTACCTACAATGAGCAGTTCTTC
v_call: TRBV4-2; clone_size: .; j_call: TRBJ2-5; d_call: .; cdr3_aa: CASSPLNRETQYF; cdr3_nt: TGTGCCAGCAGCCCACTTAATCGAGAGACCCAGTACTTC
v_call: TRBV12-3/TRBV12-4; clone_size: many; j_call: TRBJ2-7; d_call: TRBD1; cdr3_aa: CASSSTGGSYEQYF; cdr3_nt: TGTGCCAGCAGTTCAACAGGGGGCTCCTACGAGCAGTACTTC
v_call: TRBV3-1; clone_size: .; j_call: TRBJ2-1; d_call: .; cdr3_aa: CASSQGPDNEQFF; cdr3_nt: TGTGCCAGCAGCCAAGGACCGGACAATGAGCAGTTCTTC
v_call: TRBV6-1; clone_size: few; j_call: TRBJ2-5; d_call: TRBD2; cdr3_aa: CASSEMRGGGRETQYF; cdr3_nt: TGTGCCAGCAGTGAAATGAGAGGCGGGGGGCGAGAGACCCAGTACTTC
v_call: TRBV5-1; clone_size: few; j_call: TRBJ2-7; d_call: .; cdr3_aa: CASSEQQITYEQYF; cdr3_nt: TGCGCCAGCAGCGAACAACAGATTACCTACGAGCAGTACTTC
v_call: TRBV30; clone_size: .; j_call: TRBJ2-6; d_call: .; cdr3_aa: CAWRSGGANVLTF; cdr3_nt: TGTGCCTGGCGTTCAGGGGGGGCCAACGTCCTGACTTTC
v_call: TRBV6-5; clone_size: .; j_call: TRBJ1-2; d_call: .; cdr3_aa: CASSYSSSGTYGYTF; cdr3_nt: TGTGCCAGCAGTTACTCGTCGTCGGGCACCTATGGCTACACCTTC
v_call: TRBV12-3/TRBV12-4; clone_size: .; j_call: TRBJ2-2; d_call: TRBD1; cdr3_aa: CASSYRGQNTGELFF; cdr3_nt: TGTGCCAGCAGTTACAGGGGACAAAACACCGGGGAGCTGTTTTTT
v_call: TRBV19; clone_size: .; j_call: TRBJ1-5; d_call: .; cdr3_aa: CASSIVGGAGNQPQHF; cdr3_nt: TGTGCCAGTAGTATAGTTGGGGGCGCGGGCAATCAGCCCCAGCATTTT
v_call: TRBV6-5; clone_size: .; j_call: TRBJ2-7; d_call: TRBD2; cdr3_aa: CASSYKLAGYEQYF; cdr3_nt: TGTGCCAGCAGTTATAAACTAGCGGGCTACGAGCAGTACTTC
v_call: TRBV7-9; clone_size: few; j_call: TRBJ2-7; d_call: TRBD2; cdr3_aa: CASSPRVGGKNEQYF; cdr3_nt: TGTGCCAGCAGCCCCCGGGTGGGGGGGAAAAACGAGCAGTACTTC
v_call: TRBV7-9; clone_size: few; j_call: TRBJ1-2; d_call: .; cdr3_aa: CASSPGERASGYTF; cdr3_nt: TGTGCCAGCAGCCCGGGAGAAAGGGCCTCCGGCTACACCTTC
v_call: TRBV27; clone_size: .; j_call: TRBJ1-1; d_call: TRBD1; cdr3_aa: CASRPFTTGVNTEAFF; cdr3_nt: TGTGCCAGCAGACCCTTTACGACAGGGGTAAACACTGAAGCTTTCTTT
v_call: TRBV5-1; clone_size: .; j_call: TRBJ2-2; d_call: TRBD1; cdr3_aa: CASSFGTGIGTGELFF; cdr3_nt: TGCGCCAGCAGCTTTGGGACAGGGATCGGCACCGGGGAGCTGTTTTTT
v_call: TRBV7-2; clone_size: .; j_call: TRBJ2-7; d_call: .; cdr3_aa: CASSLVGGPAYEQYF; cdr3_nt: TGTGCCAGCAGCTTAGTCGGCGGGCCTGCCTACGAGCAGTACTTC
v_call: TRBV7-9; clone_size: .; j_call: TRBJ2-3; d_call: .; cdr3_aa: CASRRPPSLDTQYF; cdr3_nt: TGTGCCAGCAGACGGCCCCCTAGCCTGGATACGCAGTATTTT
v_call: TRBV24-1; clone_size: few; j_call: TRBJ2-1; d_call: .; cdr3_aa: CATSDPETATYNEQFF; cdr3_nt: TGTGCCACCAGTGACCCGGAGACAGCTACCTACAATGAGCAGTTCTTC